What follows is one T cell receptor beta chain and its context. The sample belongs to a study of technical replicates of blood from a handful of donors. This table comes from immunoSEQ multiplex PCR, and its TCRdb copy is limited to in-frame clones, with some not included. The repertoire holds approximately 70,000 clones, just under 97% seen once, with approximately 0.21% in the top ten. Input material: T cells isolated from PBMCs. This TCR derives from a human donor in good health.

The CDR3 region is CASSTGMGYNEQFF. The CDR3 region has the DNA TGCGCCAGCTCGACAGGGATGGGATACAATGAGCAGTTCTTC. The chain couples TRBV23-1 to TRBJ2-1, with 7 positions matching TRBD1. TRBV23-1 is noted as an ORF with a role that remains uncertain. The CDR3 covers 14 residues. J lost 4 bases, V lost 8 bases, and 8 bases had no gene match.